The TCR beta chain described here comes from a study of T cell responses to AZD1222 COVID-19 vaccine. Study context: Second doses at about 4 or about 12 weeks were pooled. General study findings and limits: Across the whole spike, CD4 TCRs peaked at regions 160-218 and 743-854. Rises in breadth and depth of Spike-specific TCRs came after two AZD1222 doses. In a largely white British group with more females than males, clonal diversity was possibly underestimated.

TCRdb's copy holds only in-frame clones and misses some; the assay was immunoSEQ multiplex PCR. The sample contains under 300,000 clones, 85% to 95% of which appear only once. As concerns this clone: Its specificity is unknown.

CDR1 is DFQATT, CDR2 SNEGSKA, per germline (reference sequence). V gave up 3 bases and J gave up 5 bases, with 17 bases separating them. The CDR3 runs to 14 residues. Sequenced here: peripheral blood, sampled on day 0 of AZD1222 vaccination. The J gene is TRBJ2-7, the V gene TRBV20-1; TRBD2 might be the D (5 bases). The receptor was isolated from an adult in good health. The CDR3, as DNA: TGCAGTGCTAGTGTGTCCCCAGAGGGCGACGAGCAGTACTTC. It translates to CSASVSPEGDEQYF.